The 28 T cell receptor beta chains in this list originate from one sample, sequenced in a study of read filtering for tumor transcriptome and immune sequencing. This library used roughly 400 ng RNA and molecular barcoded adaptors spanning alpha/delta and beta/gamma chains. MiXCR, run by TCRdb on the reads, gives a single entry per CDR3 protein. In the table there are some 120,000 distinct CDR3 sequences, over 10% of which are singletons. The sequenced sample was a population of CD138-negative cells sorted from bone marrow. Source of these receptors: a donor at least 40 years old with multiple myeloma.

Comment on this clonotype: This may be a read error, as it is one base from a much larger clone. The chain couples TRBV30 to TRBJ2-6; the D gene is possibly TRBD1 (6 bases). Germline-derived CDR1 and CDR2 are GTSNPN and SVGIG (reference sequence). Between the trimmed V and J ends, which lost 8 bases and 4 bases, there was a span of 18 bases. The CDR3 is 15 amino acids. Here the CDR3 reads CASPRGGSGANVLTF. CDR3 bases: TGTGCCAGCCCCCGAGGGGGTTCAGGGGCCAACGTCCTGACTTTC.

A remark on this clonotype: This may arise from a read error, as a much more abundant clone is one base away. The V call is TRBV27, the J call TRBJ2-2; no definite D call. Looked up from germline, CDR1 is MNHEY and CDR2 is SMNVEV (reference sequence). The CDR3 consists of 14 residues. Trimming pared 7 bases from V and 4 bases from J, leaving 13 bases between. The DNA for the CDR3 is TGTGCCAGCAAAGTGAACCGGAGCACCGGGGAGCTGTTTTTT. The encoded protein is CASKVNRSTGELFF.

This clonotype came up many times. The CDR3 loop reads CASSQGWTGDGYTF. CDR3 in DNA: TGCGCCAGCAGCCAAGGCTGGACTGGTGACGGCTACACCTTC. The V and J genes are TRBV4-1 and TRBJ1-2; D gene ambiguous. The CDR3 contains 14 residues. V was trimmed by 1 base and J by 8 bases, leaving 14 bases between them. Germline values: CDR1 MGHRA, CDR2 YSYEKL.

Concerning this clonotype: A much larger clone sits a single nucleotide away, making a read error possible. V is TRBV3-1 and J is TRBJ2-1, with 7 nucleotides matching TRBD2. This CDR3 has 15 amino acids. V lost 4 bases and J lost 9; bases outside the gene matches: 12. CDR1 is LGHDT and CDR2 is YNNKEL in the germline V gene (reference sequence). The CDR3 coding sequence is TGTGCCAGCAGCCTCCGCGGGAGTGGTGAGGTTGAGCAGTTCTTC. It codes for CASSLRGSGEVEQFF.

The chain joins TRBV28 to TRBJ2-5; 12 nucleotides align to TRBD1. The CDR3 loop spans 17 amino acids. The germline V gene has CDR1 MDHEN and CDR2 SYDVKM. V gave up 5 bases and J gave up 4 bases; unmatched junction bases: 11. DNA for the CDR3: TGTGCCAGCAGTCTACGGGGACAGGGGGCCCACCGAGAGACCCAGTACTTC. Protein sequence: CASSLRGQGAHRETQYF.

This clonotype came up many times. The V gene is TRBV12-5, the J gene TRBJ1-1, with 8 bases fitting TRBD1. Looked up from germline, CDR1 is LGHNT and CDR2 is FRNRAP. The CDR3 has 16 residues. V shed 1 base and J 4 bases; nucleotides not matched to a gene: 8. The CDR3 here is CASGLDRGGVGTEAFF. The DNA of the CDR3 is TGTGCTAGTGGTTTGGACAGGGGGGGGGTTGGCACTGAAGCTTTCTTT.

This clonotype was detected many times. One end of the junction is discordant with germline, which a read error may explain. The rearrangement joins TRBV7-9 to TRBJ2-4; the D gene could be TRBD1 or TRBD2 (5 bases each). This CDR3 is built from 12 residues. The V gene's germline CDR1 is SEHNR and CDR2 FQNEAQ (reference sequence). Here the CDR3 reads CASSFSGTDSNF. Written as DNA, the CDR3 is TGTGCCAGCAGCTTTTCCGGGACGGATTCAAACTTC.

The table lists this clonotype with many counts. CDR3 sequence: CASSQGFARIDNEQFF. In DNA form, the CDR3 reads TGTGCCAGCAGCCAAGGGTTTGCGAGGATCGACAATGAGCAGTTCTTC. The chain links TRBV3-1 to TRBJ2-1; no firm D call. Germline V gene sequence: CDR1 LGHDT, CDR2 YNNKEL (reference sequence). V was cut by 1 base and J by 5 bases, with 15 bases left in between. CDR3 length equals 16 residues.

This chain connects TRBV11-2 to TRBJ2-1, with D possibly matching TRBD1 (6 bases). CDR1 and CDR2 from the germline V gene are SGHAT and FQNNGV. The V end was cut by 5 bases, the J end by 6 bases, with 17 bases between. The CDR3 loop spans 15 amino acids. DNA for the CDR3: TGTGCCAGCAGCCCCTGGGACGGACAGAGCAATGAGCAGTTCTTC. Protein product: CASSPWDGQSNEQFF.

This clonotype was observed many times. This chain joins TRBV12-3 or TRBV12-4 and TRBJ2-5, with a tentative D call TRBD2 (7 bases). V was trimmed by 8 bases and J by 1 base, leaving 11 bases between them. The CDR3 runs to 13 residues. The chain's CDR3 is CASGGASQETQYF. DNA for the CDR3: TGTGCCAGCGGGGGGGCCTCCCAAGAGACCCAGTACTTC.

This clonotype has at least ten counts. CDR3 nucleotide sequence: TGCAGTGCTAGAATTCTAGCGGGCCACAATGAGCAGTTCTTC. Translated, it gives CSARILAGHNEQFF. V and J are TRBV20-1 and TRBJ2-1, with 8 bases lining up with TRBD2. The CDR3 totals 14 residues. The V gene end was trimmed by 2 bases and the J gene end by 5 bases; junction bases not matched to a gene: 5. Germline V lookup: CDR1 DFQATT, CDR2 SNEGSKA (reference sequence).

This clonotype was observed many times. This sequence joins TRBV5-6 and TRBJ2-1; unclear D gene. Looked up from germline, CDR1 is SGHDT and CDR2 is YYEEEE. The V gene lost 0 bases and the J gene lost 9 bases, with 4 bases spanning the gap. The CDR3 contains 11 residues. CDR3 sequence: CASSLGTEQFF. The DNA for the CDR3 is TGTGCCAGCAGCTTGGGGACTGAGCAGTTCTTC.

This clonotype appeared many times. This sequence joins TRBV6-6 and TRBJ2-2; 12 nucleotides align to TRBD1. Germline V gene data show CDR1 as MNHNY and CDR2 as SVGAGI (reference sequence). The CDR3 contains 16 residues. After removal of 0 bases from V and 7 bases from J, the junction contained 3 bases not matched to a gene. CDR3 residues: CASSYSGQGAGGELFF. The CDR3 DNA reads as TGTGCCAGCAGTTACTCGGGACAGGGGGCCGGCGGGGAGCTGTTTTTT.

This chain joins TRBV20-1 and TRBJ1-5; 9 nucleotides match TRBD1. J gave up 2 bases and V 0 bases, and 2 bases lay outside the gene matches. Germline CDR1 is DFQATT and CDR2 is SNEGSKA (reference sequence). The CDR3 runs 15 residues. The CDR3 region has the DNA TGCAGTGCTAGAGATGGACAGGGGCGCAATCAGCCCCAGCATTTT. Its translation: CSARDGQGRNQPQHF.

This clonotype was recorded a few times. The DNA for the CDR3 is TGCGCCAGCAGCTCTCGAGGAGGAGGGAGGGCAGATACGCAGTATTTT. It encodes CASSSRGGGRADTQYF. This chain joins TRBV5-1 and TRBJ2-3; TRBD2 aligns across 7 bases. Looked up from germline, CDR1 is SGHRS and CDR2 is YFSETQ. V lost 3 bases, J lost 4 bases, and 11 bases stayed unmatched. The CDR3 extends over 16 amino acids.

The chain recombines TRBV23-1 with TRBJ1-5; TRBD1 aligns across 8 bases. TRBV23-1 is an ORF; its function is uncertain. V dropped 6 bases and J dropped 6; count of bases not matched to a gene: 16. This CDR3 region has 17 residues. CDR3 protein: CASRPIEETGEGQPQHF. CDR3 in DNA: TGCGCCAGCAGACCGATAGAAGAGACAGGGGAGGGTCAGCCCCAGCATTTT.

This clonotype was detected ten times or more. The chain joins TRBV28 to TRBJ1-1; 9 positions agree with TRBD1. From germline, CDR1 is MDHEN and CDR2 SYDVKM. CDR3 length: 13 residues. V was pared by 8 bases and J by 10 bases, with 11 bases of the junction left unmatched. The CDR3 DNA is TGTGCCAGCGTGAGGACAGGGGCTTTCGTAGCTTTCTTT. Its protein product is CASVRTGAFVAFF.

This clonotype was observed a few times. The CDR3 reads CASRGPGTSKETQYF. The CDR3 nucleotides read TGTGCCAGCAGGGGCCCGGGGACTAGTAAGGAGACCCAGTACTTC. The V gene is TRBV6-5, the J gene TRBJ2-5, with TRBD2 identical over 8 bases. The CDR3 loop spans 15 amino acids. CDR1 and CDR2 (germline): MNHEY, SVGAGI. V dropped 6 bases and J dropped 5; count of bases not matched to a gene: 11.

This clonotype was seen repeatedly, ten times or more. V and J are TRBV5-1 and TRBJ2-3; D call uncertain. V gave up 0 bases and J gave up 1 base, with 9 bases separating them. The CDR3 totals 15 residues. Germline loops: CDR1 SGHRS, CDR2 YFSETQ. The CDR3 loop is CASSLGGVGTDTQYF. The DNA of the CDR3 is TGCGCCAGCAGCTTGGGCGGTGTTGGCACAGATACGCAGTATTTT. Combining the CDR3 with reference TRBV5-1 and TRBJ2-3 gives the whole variable domain KAGVTQTPRYLIKTRGQQVTLSCSPISGHRSVSWYQQTPGQGLQFLFEYFSETQRNKGNFPGRFSGRQFSNSRSEMNVSTLELGDSALYLCASSLGGVGTDTQYFGPGTRLTVL.

The table lists this clonotype with many counts. This sequence joins TRBV24-1 and TRBJ1-5; 8 bases are shared with TRBD1. Germline trimming cut 4 bases from V and 5 bases from J; bases unmatched to any gene: 6. The CDR3 spans 15 residues. Germline V lookup: CDR1 KGHDR, CDR2 SFDVKD. The CDR3 bases are TGTGCCACCAGTGACAACGACAGGGGAGATCAGCCCCAGCATTTT. The encoded protein is CATSDNDRGDQPQHF.

This clonotype has ten or more counts. Here the CDR3 DNA reads TGCGCCAGCAGCTTGAATAGCGGGAGTTCCTACGAGCAGTACTTC. This translates into CASSLNSGSSYEQYF. The rearrangement joins TRBV5-1 to TRBJ2-7, with 9 nucleotides matching TRBD2. The trim removed 1 base at V and 1 base at J, leaving 3 bases unmatched. Germline assignment: CDR1 SGHRS and CDR2 YFSETQ. This CDR3 has 15 residues.

This clonotype was picked up many times. V is TRBV3-1 and J is TRBJ2-1; D is unclear. From germline, CDR1 is LGHDT and CDR2 YNNKEL (reference sequence). The CDR3 is 15 amino acids. The V gene lost 4 bases and the J gene lost 2 bases, with 12 bases spanning the gap. Here the CDR3 DNA reads TGTGCCAGCAGCCCGGTCCCGGCACCCTACAATGAGCAGTTCTTC. Translation gives CASSPVPAPYNEQFF.

This clonotype was seen at least ten times. The rearrangement links TRBV24-1 to TRBJ2-1; D ambiguous. The CDR3 is 16 residues long. The V gene's germline CDR1 is KGHDR and CDR2 SFDVKD. V gave up 3 bases and J gave up 0 bases, with 11 bases separating them. The CDR3 DNA reads as TGTGCCACCAGTGATGTTGGCGCTCGCTCCTACAATGAGCAGTTCTTC. Translating it yields CATSDVGARSYNEQFF.

This clonotype was picked up many times. In nucleotides, the CDR3 is TGTGCCACCAGGCCAGCCGACACCGGGGAGCTGTTTTTT. As protein: CATRPADTGELFF. V and J are TRBV24-1 and TRBJ2-2; D gene ambiguous. Germline CDR1 is KGHDR and CDR2 is SFDVKD. V shed 7 bases and J shed 3 bases, with 8 bases lying between them. There are 13 residues in the CDR3.

At least ten counts were recorded for this clonotype. The chain recombines TRBV7-9 with TRBJ2-7; TRBD2 agrees at 9 bases. Germline CDR1 is SEHNR and CDR2 is FQNEAQ (reference sequence). The V gene end was trimmed by 5 bases and the J gene end by 3 bases; junction bases not matched to a gene: 11. There are 16 residues in the CDR3. CDR3 sequence: CASSPVRGLAYYEQYF. The CDR3 bases are TGTGCCAGCAGCCCCGTTAGAGGACTAGCGTACTACGAGCAGTACTTC.

The sample holds a few counts of this clonotype. The chain couples TRBV18 to TRBJ2-2; D is possibly TRBD2 (6 bases). Deletions cut 5 bases from V and 1 base from J, with 11 bases between. The CDR3 consists of 15 residues. The V gene's germline CDR1 is KGHSH and CDR2 LQKENI. Here the CDR3 reads CASSTTGRNTGELFF. In nucleotides, the CDR3 is TGTGCCAGCTCAACCACCGGGAGGAACACCGGGGAGCTGTTTTTT.

As concerns this clonotype: One end of the junction is discordant with germline, which a read error may explain. The J gene is TRBJ2-2, the V gene TRBV5-1, with D perhaps TRBD2 (5 bases). CDR1 is SGHRS, CDR2 YFSETQ, per germline. The CDR3 runs 14 residues. The CDR3 region has the DNA TGCGCCAGCAGCGGAGAATTGAGGACCGGGGAGCCGTTTTTT. Translated: CASSGELRTGEPFF.

This clonotype was picked up a small number of times. This may stem from a read error, because a much larger clone lies one nucleotide away. V gene TRBV6-6 combines with J gene TRBJ1-5, with no clear D. Per germline, CDR1 MNHNY and CDR2 SVGAGI (reference sequence). This CDR3 region has 15 residues. The ends were cut back, 7 bases at V and 6 bases at J, with 19 bases in the middle. CDR3 bases: TGTGCCAGCACCAACCCGGGTACCGGTAGTCAGCCCCAGCATTTT. This gives the protein CASTNPGTGSQPQHF.